This T cell receptor (beta chain) is drawn from a study of long-term antiretroviral therapy in people with HIV. Notes on the study in general: Controls showed broader CDR3 length ranges than did the HIV repertoires. Clonal populations expanded prior to ART predominated within the repertoire at all time points. Viral resistance, ART adherence and therapy changes all lacked available data. Post-ART diversity increased but stayed below transplant donor controls.

A note on this clone: Its antigen is as yet unknown.

The libraries were made with immunoSEQ v3.0 at survey level. Method: immunoSEQ multiplex PCR; TCRdb's copy keeps in-frame clones and lacks some. The repertoire holds about 22,000 clones, with 86% as singletons. V was pared by 1 base and J by 5 bases, with 8 bases between. The germline gives CDR1 SGHAT, CDR2 FQNNGV. This CDR3 contains 13 residues. V usage is TRBV11-2 and J usage is TRBJ2-5; D gene uncertain. The sequenced sample was unsorted PBMCs, obtained 1.3 years after starting antiretroviral therapy. The TCR originated in a man aged 55 to 70 with HIV. Here the CDR3 DNA reads TGTGCCAGCAGCTTAGGCGCCAGGGAGACCCAGTACTTC. Its protein product is CASSLGARETQYF.